The present entry profiles one T cell receptor (beta chain) with its context. Its antigen is still unknown. Base-call qualities are not available, and no considerably larger clone is one nucleotide away. This specimen belongs to a study of blood T cell repertoires in COVID-19 (dated by TCRdb to 2020 to 2021). Regarding the research as a whole: Samples covering the acute and convalescent phases of COVID-19 were provided by collaborators in the United States, Italy and Spain. The material from the prospective study consisted of cDNA or gDNA derived from T cells, B-cell-depleted T cells, or PBMCs. The dataset comprised deeply sampled blood TCRbeta repertoires from subjects exposed to, actively infected with, or recovered from COVID-19. The repertoires were made available in a free public database intended to serve as a resource for research on the immune response to SARS-CoV-2. The samples were drawn from two sources: the first 160 participants of the ongoing ImmuneRACE study, and over 1,000 subjects contributed by 6 global collaborators. Nearly every sample came with metadata listing a de-identified subject ID, COVID-19 status, age in years and sex. HLA class I and class II types, where available, came from metadata supplied by the sample provider rather than from assay-based typing.

The immunoSEQ Assay, a bias-controlled multiplex PCR, was used to amplify TCRbeta CDR3 regions from genomic DNA. The source study handled its data this way. Nucleated cell counts per sample were estimated from amplification of reference gene primers within the assay. To quantify the absolute abundance of each unique TCRbeta CDR3 rearrangement, sequence reads were collapsed and filtered. For each sample, productive Simpson clonality was calculated as the square root of Simpson's diversity index across productive rearrangements. Not all clones reach the TCRdb copy of this immuneACCESS table, which keeps in-frame sequences only. Checked studies attribute under half of the gap to unresolved V genes and leave the rest unexplained. V and J calls and clone size follow that table, whereas D and trimming were derived from the DNA. This sample has some 320,000 clones in its table, and 75% to 90% of those were observed once. 4.5% to 6.5% of the sample lies in the top ten.

Participants in the prospective study were enrolled through a virtual design, were aged roughly 18 to 100 years, and lived in approximately 25 United States geographic areas. In the prospective study, participants were assigned to cohorts based on the clinical history participants reported in a screening survey and a study questionnaire. ImmuneRACE Cohort 3 recovered participants were defined by two consecutive negative NP/OP PCR tests, healthcare professional clearance, or symptom resolution. Mobile phlebotomists in the prospective study collected whole blood, serum and a nasopharyngeal or oropharyngeal swab from every participant. Participants in the prospective study had the option to provide additional blood draws and questionnaires over a 2-month period. Before DNA extraction, prospective study blood samples were shipped either frozen or at room temperature. Sequences SGHRS (CDR1) and YFSETQ (CDR2) are obtained from the germline V gene. The CDR3 measures 15 amino acids from cysteine to phenylalanine. Left in the record is the CDR3 DNA by itself, 45 bases read in frame from the first base. At the junction V is shortened by 5 bases and J by 6 bases, with 18 bases in between.

General study outcomes and caveats: Clinical and demographic metadata were provided uncurated, with the amount varying by source and participant.

This receptor was taken from a man aged 55 to 70 who had recovered from COVID-19. Sample: PBMCs or T cells enriched from blood (not recorded which). This sequence uses TRBV5-1 and TRBJ2-4, with a weak D call of TRBD1 (6 bases match). The CDR3 has the sequence CASRRTSDSTNIQYF. The nucleotides are TGCGCCAGCAGACGCACGTCGGACAGTACAAACATTCAGTACTTC. With all but the CDR3 taken from the reference TRBV5-1 and TRBJ2-4 genes, the full variable domain is: KAGVTQTPRYLIKTRGQQVTLSCSPISGHRSVSWYQQTPGQGLQFLFEYFSETQRNKGNFPGRFSGRQFSNSRSEMNVSTLELGDSALYLCASRRTSDSTNIQYFGAGTRLSVL.